This T cell receptor beta chain originates from a study of blood T cell repertoires in COVID-19. Study-level background: Researchers got acute and convalescent COVID-19 samples from the United States, Italy and Spain. PBMCs, B-cell-depleted T cells, or T cells were the source of the cDNA or gDNA that made up the material.

Per the original methods: Reference gene primer amplification yielded estimated nucleated cell counts. Using immunoSEQ multiplex PCR, the repertoire was profiled, and TCRdb retains in-frame clones only, with some absent. V, J and clone size derive from that table, while D and trimming were established from the DNA sequence. The data hold a few hundred thousand clones, with 88% observed a single time. The CDR3 runs 16 residues. V was pared by 2 bases and J by 4 bases, with 10 bases of the junction left unmatched. Per germline, CDR1 SGHKS and CDR2 YYEKEE (reference sequence). Specimen: peripheral blood. The receptor's source is a man in his sixties who had recovered from COVID-19. This chain links TRBV5-5 with TRBJ1-1, with 8 bases identical to TRBD1. CDR3: CASSLAGGRVGTEAFF. The CDR3 DNA is TGTGCCAGCAGCTTAGCAGGGGGCAGGGTGGGCACTGAAGCTTTCTTT.